This TCR beta chain derives from a study of T cell responses to AZD1222 COVID-19 vaccine. Whole-study results and caveats: Donors were largely white British and mainly female; clonal diversity was possibly underestimated. Spike was spanned by vaccine-associated CD4 TCRs, which were dominant at 160-218 and 743-854. Nearly half of spike-specific TCRs reportedly target unmutated variant regions. Recipients of AZD1222 seropositive at baseline numbered only five or six.

This CDR3 is built from 12 residues. Trimming shortened V by 0 bases and J by 8 bases, and 5 bases separated the two germline ends. Germline CDR1 and CDR2: SGHNT and YENEEA. Profiled with immunoSEQ multiplex PCR; TCRdb holds only in-frame clones, not every one. This sample has about 79,000 clones, with about 90% found just once. This clone was seen a single time. No antigen is known for it. This specimen was peripheral blood, taken on day 0 of MenACWY control vaccination. The chain couples TRBV11-3 to TRBJ2-1; D call uncertain. This clonotype was obtained from an adult in good health. CDR3 DNA: TGTGCCAGCAGCTTAGAGGGCTATGAGCAGTTCTTC. It encodes CASSLEGYEQFF.